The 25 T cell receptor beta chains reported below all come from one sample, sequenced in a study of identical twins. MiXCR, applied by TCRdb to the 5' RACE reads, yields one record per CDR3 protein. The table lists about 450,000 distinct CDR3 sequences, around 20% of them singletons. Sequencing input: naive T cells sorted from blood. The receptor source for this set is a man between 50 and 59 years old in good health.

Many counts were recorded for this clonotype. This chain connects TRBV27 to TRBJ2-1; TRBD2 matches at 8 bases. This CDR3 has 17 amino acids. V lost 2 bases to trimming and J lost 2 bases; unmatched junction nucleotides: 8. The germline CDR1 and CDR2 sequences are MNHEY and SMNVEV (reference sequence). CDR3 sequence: CASSLGVRGGAYNEQFF. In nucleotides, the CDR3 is TGTGCCAGCAGTTTAGGGGTTCGGGGGGGGGCCTACAATGAGCAGTTCTTC.

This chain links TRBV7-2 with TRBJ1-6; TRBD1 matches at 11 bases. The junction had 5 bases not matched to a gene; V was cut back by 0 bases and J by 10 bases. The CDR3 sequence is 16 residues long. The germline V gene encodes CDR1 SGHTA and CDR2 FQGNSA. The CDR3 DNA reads TGTGCCAGCAGCTTAGCGGGGGACAGGGGGGTATCACCCCTCCACTTT. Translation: CASSLAGDRGVSPLHF.

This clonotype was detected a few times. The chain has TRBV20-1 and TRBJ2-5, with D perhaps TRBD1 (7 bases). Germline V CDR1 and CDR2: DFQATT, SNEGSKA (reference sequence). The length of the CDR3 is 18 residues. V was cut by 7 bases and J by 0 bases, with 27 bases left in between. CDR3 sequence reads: CSVKPVWRDSGNQETQYF. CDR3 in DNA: TGCAGTGTGAAACCCGTCTGGAGGGACAGCGGAAACCAAGAGACCCAGTACTTC.

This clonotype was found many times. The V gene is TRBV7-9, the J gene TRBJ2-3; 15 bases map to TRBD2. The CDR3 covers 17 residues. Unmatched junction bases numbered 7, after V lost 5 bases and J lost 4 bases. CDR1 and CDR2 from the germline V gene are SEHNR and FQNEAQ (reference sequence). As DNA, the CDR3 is TGTGCCAGCAGCCCAATCGGACTAGCGGGGGGGCCAGATACGCAGTATTTT. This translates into CASSPIGLAGGPDTQYF.

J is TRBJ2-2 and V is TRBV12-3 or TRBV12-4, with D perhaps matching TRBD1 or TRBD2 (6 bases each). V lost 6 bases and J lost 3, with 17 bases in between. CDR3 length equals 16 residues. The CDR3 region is CASSPGGWGDTGELFF. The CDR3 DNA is TGTGCCAGCAGCCCCGGGGGCTGGGGGGACACCGGGGAGCTGTTTTTT.

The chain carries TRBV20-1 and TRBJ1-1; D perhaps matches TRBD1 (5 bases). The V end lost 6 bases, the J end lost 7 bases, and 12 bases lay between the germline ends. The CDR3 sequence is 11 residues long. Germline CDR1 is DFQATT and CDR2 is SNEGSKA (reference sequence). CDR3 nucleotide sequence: TGCAGTGCCCAGGGACTGGGTGAAGCTTTCTTT. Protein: CSAQGLGEAFF.

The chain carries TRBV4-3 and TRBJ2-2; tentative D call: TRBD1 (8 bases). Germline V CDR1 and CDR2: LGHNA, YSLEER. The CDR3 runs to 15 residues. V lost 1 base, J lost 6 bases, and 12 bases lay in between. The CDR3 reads CASSQGTGRAGELFF. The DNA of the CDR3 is TGCGCCAGCAGCCAAGGGACAGGGAGGGCCGGGGAGCTGTTTTTT.

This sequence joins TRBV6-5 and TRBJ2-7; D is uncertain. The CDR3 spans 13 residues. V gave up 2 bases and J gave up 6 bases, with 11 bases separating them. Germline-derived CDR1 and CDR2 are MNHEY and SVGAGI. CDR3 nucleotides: TGTGCCAGCAGTTACGGGGATGGGTTCGAGCAGTACTTC. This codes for CASSYGDGFEQYF.

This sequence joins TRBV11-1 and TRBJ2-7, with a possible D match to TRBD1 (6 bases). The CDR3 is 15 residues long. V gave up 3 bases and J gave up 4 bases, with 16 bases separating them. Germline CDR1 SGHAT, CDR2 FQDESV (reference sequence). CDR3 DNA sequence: TGTGCCAGCAGCTTTCCGGAACAGGGTAGATACGAGCAGTACTTC. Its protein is CASSFPEQGRYEQYF.

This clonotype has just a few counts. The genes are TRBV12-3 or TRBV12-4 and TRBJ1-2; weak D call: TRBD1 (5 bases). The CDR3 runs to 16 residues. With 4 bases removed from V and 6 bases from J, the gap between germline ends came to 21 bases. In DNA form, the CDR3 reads TGTGCCAGCAGTTCGATACCACACGGGGAGGGGAATGGCTACACCTTC. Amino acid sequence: CASSSIPHGEGNGYTF.

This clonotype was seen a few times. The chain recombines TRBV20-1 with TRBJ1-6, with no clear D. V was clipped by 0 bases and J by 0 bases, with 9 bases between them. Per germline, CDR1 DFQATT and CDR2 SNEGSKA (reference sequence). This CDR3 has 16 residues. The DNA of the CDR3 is TGCAGTGCTAGAGATCGTAGGGCCTCCTATAATTCACCCCTCCACTTT. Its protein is CSARDRRASYNSPLHF.

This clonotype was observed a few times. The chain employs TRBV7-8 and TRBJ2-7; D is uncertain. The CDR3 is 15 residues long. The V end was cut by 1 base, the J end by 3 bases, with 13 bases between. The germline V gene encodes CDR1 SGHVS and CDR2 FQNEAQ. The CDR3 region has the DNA TGTGCCAGCAGCTTAGTTTTTTCCGGAGACTACGAGCAGTACTTC. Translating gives CASSLVFSGDYEQYF. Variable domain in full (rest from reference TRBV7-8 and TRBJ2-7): GAGVSQSPRYKVAKRGQDVALRCDPISGHVSLFWYQQALGQGPEFLTYFQNEAQLDKSGLPSDRFFAERPEGSVSTLKIQRTQQEDSAVYLCASSLVFSGDYEQYFGPGTRLTVT.

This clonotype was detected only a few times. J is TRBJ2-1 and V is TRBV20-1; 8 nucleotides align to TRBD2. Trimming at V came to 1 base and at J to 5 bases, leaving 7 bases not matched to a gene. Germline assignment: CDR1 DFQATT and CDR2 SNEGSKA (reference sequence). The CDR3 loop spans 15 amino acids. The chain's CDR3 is CSARVGRALDNEQFF. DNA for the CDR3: TGCAGTGCTAGAGTCGGGAGGGCCCTCGACAATGAGCAGTTCTTC.

CDR3 loop: CASSPGQLQETQYF. For the CDR3, the DNA is TGTGCCAGCAGCCCGGGACAGCTACAAGAGACCCAGTACTTC. The chain joins TRBV12-3 or TRBV12-4 to TRBJ2-5; 7 positions match TRBD1. The junction had 6 bases not matched to a gene; V was cut back by 6 bases and J by 2 bases. The CDR3 totals 14 residues.

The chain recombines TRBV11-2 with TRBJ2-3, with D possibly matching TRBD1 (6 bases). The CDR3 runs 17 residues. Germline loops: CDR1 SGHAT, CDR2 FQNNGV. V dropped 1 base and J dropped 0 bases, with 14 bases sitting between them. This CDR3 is CASSLGSGETSTDTQYF. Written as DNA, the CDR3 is TGTGCCAGCAGCTTAGGCTCAGGGGAGACTAGCACAGATACGCAGTATTTT.

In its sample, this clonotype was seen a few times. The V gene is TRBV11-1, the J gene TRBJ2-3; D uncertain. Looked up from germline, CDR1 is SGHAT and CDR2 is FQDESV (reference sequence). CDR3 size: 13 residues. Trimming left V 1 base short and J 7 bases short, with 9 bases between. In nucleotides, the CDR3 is TGTGCCAGCAGCTTAGAAAAACAGAATACGCAGTATTTT. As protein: CASSLEKQNTQYF. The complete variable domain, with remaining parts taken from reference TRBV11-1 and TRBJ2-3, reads EAEVAQSPRYKITEKSQAVAFWCDPISGHATLYWYRQILGQGPELLVQFQDESVVDDSQLPKDRFSAERLKGVDSTLKIQPAELGDSAMYLCASSLEKQNTQYFGPGTRLTVL.

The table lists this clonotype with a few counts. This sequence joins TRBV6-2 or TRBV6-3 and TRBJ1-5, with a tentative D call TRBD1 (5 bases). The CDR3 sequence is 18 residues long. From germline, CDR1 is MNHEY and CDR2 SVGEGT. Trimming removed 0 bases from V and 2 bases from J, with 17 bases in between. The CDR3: CASSYSKTVEKGNQPQHF. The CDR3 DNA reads TGTGCCAGCAGTTACTCGAAGACAGTCGAGAAGGGCAATCAGCCCCAGCATTTT.

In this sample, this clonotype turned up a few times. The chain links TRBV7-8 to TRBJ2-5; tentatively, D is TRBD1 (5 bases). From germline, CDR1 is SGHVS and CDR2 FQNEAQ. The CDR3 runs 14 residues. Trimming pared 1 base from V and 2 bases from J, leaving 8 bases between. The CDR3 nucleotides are TGTGCCAGCAGCTTAGACAGGCGACAAGAGACCCAGTACTTC. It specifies CASSLDRRQETQYF.

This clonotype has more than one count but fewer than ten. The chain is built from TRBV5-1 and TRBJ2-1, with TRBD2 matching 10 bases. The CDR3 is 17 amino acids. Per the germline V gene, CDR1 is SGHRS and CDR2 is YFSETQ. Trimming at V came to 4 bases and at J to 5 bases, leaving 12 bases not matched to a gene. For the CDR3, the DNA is TGCGCCAGCAGCCTATGGGGGGCTAGCGGGGGAAACAATGAGCAGTTCTTC. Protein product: CASSLWGASGGNNEQFF.

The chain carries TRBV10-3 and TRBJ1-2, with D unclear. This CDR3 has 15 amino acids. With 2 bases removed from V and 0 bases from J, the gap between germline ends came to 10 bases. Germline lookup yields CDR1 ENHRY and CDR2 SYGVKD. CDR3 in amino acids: CAISERISANYGYTF. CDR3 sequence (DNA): TGTGCCATCAGTGAGCGTATTTCAGCTAACTATGGCTACACCTTC.

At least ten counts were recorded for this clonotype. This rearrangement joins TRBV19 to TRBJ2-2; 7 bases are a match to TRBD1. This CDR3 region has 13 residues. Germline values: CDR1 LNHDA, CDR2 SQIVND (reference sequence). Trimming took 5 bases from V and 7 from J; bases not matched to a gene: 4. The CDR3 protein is CASSRQGDGELFF. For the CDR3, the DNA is TGTGCCAGTAGTCGTCAGGGGGACGGGGAGCTGTTTTTT.

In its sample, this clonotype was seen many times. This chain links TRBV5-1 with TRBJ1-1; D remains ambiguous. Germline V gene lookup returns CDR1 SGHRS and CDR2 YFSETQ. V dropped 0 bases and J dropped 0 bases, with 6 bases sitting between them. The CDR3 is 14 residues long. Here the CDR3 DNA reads TGCGCCAGCAGCTTGGGCGAACTGAACACTGAAGCTTTCTTT. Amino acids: CASSLGELNTEAFF.

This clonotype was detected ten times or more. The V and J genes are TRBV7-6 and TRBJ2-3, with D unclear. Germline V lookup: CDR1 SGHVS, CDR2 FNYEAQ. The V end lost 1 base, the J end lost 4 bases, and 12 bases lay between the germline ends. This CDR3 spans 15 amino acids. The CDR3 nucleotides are TGTGCCAGCAGCTTAGTAGGATCTAGGGCAGATACGCAGTATTTT. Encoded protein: CASSLVGSRADTQYF. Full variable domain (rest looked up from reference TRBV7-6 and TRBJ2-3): GAGVSQSPRYKVTKRGQDVALRCDPISGHVSLYWYRQALGQGPEFLTYFNYEAQQDKSGLPNDRFSAERPEGSISTLTIQRTEQRDSAMYRCASSLVGSRADTQYFGPGTRLTVL.

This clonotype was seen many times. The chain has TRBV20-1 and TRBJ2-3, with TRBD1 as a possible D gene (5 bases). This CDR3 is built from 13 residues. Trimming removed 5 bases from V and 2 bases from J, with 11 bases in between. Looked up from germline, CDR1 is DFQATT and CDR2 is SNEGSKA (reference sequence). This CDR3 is CSAPGSSTDTQYF. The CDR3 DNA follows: TGCAGTGCTCCAGGGTCCTCCACAGATACGCAGTATTTT.

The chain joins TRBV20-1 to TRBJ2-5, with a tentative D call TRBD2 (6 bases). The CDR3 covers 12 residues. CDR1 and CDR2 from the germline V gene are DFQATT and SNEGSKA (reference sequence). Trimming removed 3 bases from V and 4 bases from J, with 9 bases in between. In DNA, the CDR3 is TGCAGTGCTAGTGTGGAGGGAGAGACCCAGTACTTC. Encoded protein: CSASVEGETQYF.